The rows below give T cell receptor beta chains drawn from one sample of a study of T cell responses to AZD1222 COVID-19 vaccine. Assay used: immunoSEQ multiplex PCR; TCRdb lists only in-frame clones, some missing. The sample has 120,000 or so clones; approximately 91% are singletons. Source: peripheral blood, taken on day 0 of AZD1222 vaccination. The receptors derive from an adult in good health. The CDR3 runs from the conserved cysteine through the conserved F or W. Fields, in order: D gene, J gene, V gene, clone size, CDR3 protein, CDR3 DNA. D genes are given only for firm matches. For some rows the clone size is stated as once, few or many, or as a class when expanded; others skip it.

TRBD2,TRBJ2-7,TRBV9,NA,CASSPAASGGLYEQYF,TGTGCCAGCAGCCCCGCCGCTAGCGGGGGACTCTACGAGCAGTACTTC
TRBD1,TRBJ1-1,TRBV5-1,NA,CASSLGTGGTEAFF,TGCGCCAGCAGCTTAGGGACAGGGGGGACTGAAGCTTTCTTT
NA,TRBJ2-7,TRBV4-3,NA,CASSQGLQAYEQYF,TGCGCCAGCAGCCAAGGGCTTCAAGCCTACGAGCAGTACTTC
TRBD1,TRBJ1-4,TRBV2,NA,CASSNPGGLNEKLFF,TGTGCCAGCAGTAACCCAGGGGGCCTTAACGAAAAACTGTTTTTT
NA,TRBJ1-5,TRBV30,NA,CAWSRAGGQPQHF,TGTGCCTGGAGTCGAGCGGGTGGTCAGCCCCAGCATTTT
TRBD1,TRBJ1-3,TRBV6-5,NA,CATDRVISGNTIYF,TGTGCCACGGACAGGGTAATATCTGGAAACACCATATATTTT
NA,TRBJ1-4,TRBV6-2/TRBV6-3,NA,CASSYHISTGGRNEKLFF,TGTGCCAGCAGTTACCACATCTCAACTGGCGGTCGTAATGAAAAACTGTTTTTT
TRBD1,TRBJ1-5,TRBV7-8,NA,CASSLIRDSHQPQHF,TGTGCCAGCAGCTTGATCAGGGACAGTCATCAGCCCCAGCATTTT
TRBD1,TRBJ2-7,TRBV7-9,NA,CASSQGDRAREQYF,TGTGCCAGCAGCCAAGGGGACAGGGCACGCGAGCAGTACTTC
NA,TRBJ1-1,TRBV7-2,NA,CASSSRRGRAEAFF,TGTGCCAGCAGCTCCCGTAGGGGTCGGGCTGAAGCTTTCTTT
NA,TRBJ2-7,TRBV6-6,few,CASSPGLPYEQYF,TGTGCCAGCAGCCCCGGGCTTCCCTACGAGCAGTACTTC
NA,TRBJ2-3,TRBV19,NA,CASRTRGMGTDTQYF,TGTGCCAGTAGGACAAGGGGGATGGGCACAGATACGCAGTATTTT
TRBD2,TRBJ2-2,TRBV27,NA,CASSPRLAGGTGELFF,TGTGCCAGCAGTCCCAGACTAGCGGGGGGTACCGGGGAGCTGTTTTTT
NA,TRBJ1-1,TRBV6-6,NA,CASTYRLNTEAFF,TGTGCCAGCACGTACAGGTTGAACACTGAAGCTTTCTTT
NA,TRBJ2-7,TRBV7-6,NA,CASSSQGKVGYEQYF,TGTGCCAGCAGCTCTCAGGGAAAAGTTGGCTACGAGCAGTACTTC
NA,TRBJ1-1,TRBV6-1,NA,CASSEVEVRSEAFF,TGTGCCAGCAGTGAAGTGGAGGTGAGGTCTGAAGCTTTCTTT
TRBD1,TRBJ1-5,TRBV19,NA,CASRTTGGPNQPQHF,TGTGCCAGTCGGACTACAGGGGGCCCAAATCAGCCCCAGCATTTT
TRBD2,TRBJ2-7,TRBV19,NA,CASSIRSGYYEQYF,TGTGCCAGTAGTATCCGTAGCGGGTACTACGAGCAGTACTTC
NA,TRBJ2-2,TRBV5-4,NA,CASSPLDVGELFF,TGTGCCAGCAGTCCACTAGATGTCGGGGAGCTGTTTTTT
NA,TRBJ1-1,TRBV2,NA,CASSLGGSGVGTEAFF,TGTGCCAGCAGCTTGGGGGGCTCAGGGGTGGGCACTGAAGCTTTCTTT
NA,TRBJ1-1,TRBV15,NA,CATSRGGLSGQAEAFF,TGTGCCACCAGCAGAGGGGGCTTGAGCGGGCAGGCTGAAGCTTTCTTT
NA,TRBJ2-2,TRBV27,NA,CASSPRQLSGELFF,TGTGCCAGCAGTCCTAGACAGCTAAGCGGGGAGCTGTTTTTT
TRBD2,TRBJ2-2,TRBV5-1,NA,CASSFSGGLGGELFF,TGCGCCAGCAGCTTCAGCGGGGGTTTAGGCGGGGAGCTGTTTTTT
NA,TRBJ1-2,TRBV7-9,NA,CASSLVSEDPNYGYTF,TGTGCCAGCAGCTTAGTGTCCGAGGATCCTAACTATGGCTACACCTTC
NA,TRBJ2-2,TRBV5-1,once,CASSLALSGELFF,TGCGCCAGCAGCTTGGCCCTGTCCGGGGAGCTGTTTTTT
NA,TRBJ1-1,TRBV11-2,once,CASSLDQVAEAFF,TGTGCCAGCAGCTTAGATCAGGTTGCCGAAGCTTTCTTT
TRBD1,TRBJ2-2,TRBV10-3,NA,CAISERSGQPEGAGELFF,TGTGCCATCAGTGAGAGATCGGGACAGCCCGAAGGTGCCGGGGAGCTGTTTTTT
TRBD1,TRBJ2-2,TRBV27,NA,CASSSRQGADTGELFF,TGTGCCAGCAGTTCGCGACAGGGGGCGGACACCGGGGAGCTGTTTTTT
NA,TRBJ2-2,TRBV5-6,NA,CASSFRVSGELFF,TGTGCCAGCAGCTTCCGGGTTTCAGGGGAGCTGTTTTTT
NA,TRBJ1-5,TRBV6-5,NA,CASSYWGREGDQPQHF,TGTGCCAGCAGTTACTGGGGCAGGGAGGGCGATCAGCCCCAGCATTTT
TRBD1,TRBJ2-7,TRBV3-1/TRBV3-2,NA,CASSQGTGWTYEQYF,TGTGCCAGCAGCCAAGGGACAGGGTGGACCTACGAGCAGTACTTC
NA,TRBJ1-3,TRBV6-5,NA,CASSYSWGGNTIYF,TGTGCCAGCAGTTACTCCTGGGGTGGAAACACCATATATTTT
TRBD2,TRBJ2-3,TRBV10-3,NA,CASAAGGGTDTQYF,TGTGCCTCCGCGGCGGGGGGGGGCACAGATACGCAGTATTTT
NA,TRBJ1-4,TRBV3-1/TRBV3-2,NA,CASSPNEEGGNEKLFF,TGTGCCAGCAGCCCGAATGAAGAGGGAGGTAATGAAAAACTGTTTTTT
NA,TRBJ2-2,TRBV12-3/TRBV12-4,NA,CASSPGTGELFF,TGTGCCAGCAGCCCCGGTACCGGGGAGCTGTTTTTT
NA,TRBJ2-1,TRBV19,NA,CASSPSHQGNEQFF,TGTGCCAGTAGTCCGTCCCACCAAGGCAATGAGCAGTTCTTC